Listed below are T cell receptor beta chains from one sample, sequenced in a study of blood T cell repertoires in COVID-19. Profiling relied on immunoSEQ multiplex PCR, and the TCRdb table lists in-frame clones only, not all of them. Of roughly 38,000 clones listed, around 85% are singletons. The sample was peripheral blood. The receptors here all came from a man aged 45-65 years with active COVID-19. CDR3s include the opening cysteine and the closing phenylalanine or tryptophan.

cdr3_length: 15
v_call: TRBV9
j_call: TRBJ1-5
cdr3_aa: CASSPQGDVNQPQHF

cdr3_length: 20
v_call: TRBV27
j_call: TRBJ2-3
cdr3_aa: CASSSLRRLAGAIAADTQYF

cdr3_length: 15
v_call: TRBV6-1
j_call: TRBJ1-5
cdr3_aa: CASSEAGGVGQPQHF

cdr3_length: 15
v_call: TRBV19
j_call: TRBJ2-7
cdr3_aa: CASSIVGGAGYEQYF

cdr3_length: 18
v_call: TRBV18
j_call: TRBJ2-6
cdr3_aa: CASSPQQGGYSGANVLTF

cdr3_length: 15
v_call: TRBV6-6
j_call: TRBJ2-7
cdr3_aa: CASSRSTGGAYEQYF

cdr3_length: 16
v_call: TRBV7-8
j_call: TRBJ2-3
cdr3_aa: CASSLRGFGSTDTQYF

cdr3_length: 14
v_call: TRBV15
j_call: TRBJ2-7
cdr3_aa: CATSRGRAGAEQYF

cdr3_length: 13
v_call: TRBV7-2
j_call: TRBJ1-2
cdr3_aa: CASSPDRAYGYTF

cdr3_length: 15
v_call: TRBV6-5
j_call: TRBJ2-5
cdr3_aa: CASSYERGTQETQYF

cdr3_length: 13
v_call: TRBV3-1/TRBV3-2
j_call: TRBJ1-2
cdr3_aa: CASSHQWLNGYTF

cdr3_length: 16
v_call: TRBV10-3
j_call: TRBJ2-3
cdr3_aa: CAISGTGTGRTDTQYF

cdr3_length: 14
v_call: TRBV18
j_call: TRBJ1-4
cdr3_aa: CASSPLGVNEKLFF

cdr3_length: 13
v_call: TRBV6-6
j_call: TRBJ1-2
cdr3_aa: CASRDRVLFGYTF

cdr3_length: 13
v_call: TRBV19
j_call: TRBJ1-5
cdr3_aa: CASSMSGDQPQHF

cdr3_length: 13
v_call: TRBV2
j_call: TRBJ2-1
cdr3_aa: CASSETPARRQFF

cdr3_length: 14
v_call: TRBV18
j_call: TRBJ1-3
cdr3_aa: CASSPGQGGNTIYF

cdr3_length: 14
v_call: TRBV10-2
j_call: TRBJ1-5
cdr3_aa: CASRPNRAEQPQHF

cdr3_length: 14
v_call: TRBV19
j_call: TRBJ1-5
cdr3_aa: CASGGPGTNQPQHF

cdr3_length: 14
v_call: TRBV5-5
j_call: TRBJ2-7
cdr3_aa: CASSLTGNGYEQYF

cdr3_length: 14
v_call: TRBV13
j_call: TRBJ2-7
cdr3_aa: CASSSQGESYEQYF

cdr3_length: 15
v_call: TRBV19
j_call: TRBJ1-1
cdr3_aa: CASTGVARLNTEAFF

cdr3_length: 15
v_call: TRBV7-6
j_call: TRBJ1-1
cdr3_aa: CASRPRTGMNTEAFF

cdr3_length: 14
v_call: TRBV18
j_call: TRBJ1-2
cdr3_aa: CASSRDRVRYGYTF

cdr3_length: 14
v_call: TRBV5-1
j_call: TRBJ1-1
cdr3_aa: CASSRGQPNTEAFF

cdr3_length: 15
v_call: TRBV2
j_call: TRBJ1-6
cdr3_aa: CASSERGTGNSPLHF

cdr3_length: 16
v_call: TRBV7-9
j_call: TRBJ1-1
cdr3_aa: CASSLVWSSGGNEAFF

cdr3_length: 14
v_call: TRBV13
j_call: TRBJ1-2
cdr3_aa: CASSLGGLPGGYTF

cdr3_length: 15
v_call: TRBV6-2/TRBV6-3
j_call: TRBJ1-5
cdr3_aa: CASSSQGIGNQPQHF

cdr3_length: 17
v_call: TRBV5-1
j_call: TRBJ2-1
cdr3_aa: CASSLRPSGGHYNEQFF

cdr3_length: 16
v_call: TRBV15
j_call: TRBJ2-7
cdr3_aa: CATSREPGQGFIEQYF

cdr3_length: 16
v_call: TRBV28
j_call: TRBJ2-3
cdr3_aa: CASSFRGPGGTDTQYF

cdr3_length: 14
v_call: TRBV9
j_call: TRBJ1-3
cdr3_aa: CASSVQGSGNTIYF

cdr3_length: 13
v_call: TRBV27
j_call: TRBJ2-3
cdr3_aa: CASSRTSTDTQYF

cdr3_length: 13
v_call: TRBV28
j_call: TRBJ2-7
cdr3_aa: CASRRGQSYEQYF

cdr3_length: 14
v_call: TRBV9
j_call: TRBJ1-1
cdr3_aa: CASSHTGFGTEAFF

cdr3_length: 12
v_call: TRBV12-3/TRBV12-4
j_call: TRBJ2-3
cdr3_aa: CASSLNQAGQYF

cdr3_length: 14
v_call: TRBV7-6
j_call: TRBJ1-4
cdr3_aa: CASRPGGADEKLFF

cdr3_length: 15
v_call: TRBV18
j_call: TRBJ1-1
cdr3_aa: CASSQGQGMNTEAFF

cdr3_length: 13
v_call: TRBV29-1
j_call: TRBJ1-2
cdr3_aa: CSATGHLNYGYTF

cdr3_length: 15
v_call: TRBV15
j_call: TRBJ1-3
cdr3_aa: CATSRDRVSGNTIYF

cdr3_length: 14
v_call: TRBV2
j_call: TRBJ2-7
cdr3_aa: CATGGQGFSYEQYF

cdr3_length: 13
v_call: TRBV10-2
j_call: TRBJ2-5
cdr3_aa: CASSERGKETQYF

cdr3_length: 14
v_call: TRBV5-4
j_call: TRBJ2-4
cdr3_aa: CASSSSQGKNIQYF

cdr3_length: 17
v_call: TRBV4-3
j_call: TRBJ2-5
cdr3_aa: CASSLLIAGLGGETQYF

cdr3_length: 14
v_call: TRBV29-1
j_call: TRBJ2-1
cdr3_aa: CSVERGRSYNEQFF

cdr3_length: 14
v_call: TRBV5-4
j_call: TRBJ2-5
cdr3_aa: CASSFPGRDETQYF

cdr3_length: 14
v_call: TRBV9
j_call: TRBJ1-1
cdr3_aa: CASSPWGVGTEAFF

cdr3_length: 13
v_call: TRBV12-3/TRBV12-4
j_call: TRBJ1-3
cdr3_aa: CASSPGARNTIYF

cdr3_length: 14
v_call: TRBV6-5
j_call: TRBJ2-7
cdr3_aa: CASKAGGGPYEQYF

cdr3_length: 13
v_call: TRBV10-3
j_call: TRBJ1-5
cdr3_aa: CAISESRGQPQHF

cdr3_length: 14
v_call: TRBV18
j_call: TRBJ1-1
cdr3_aa: CASSPNRDYTEAFF

cdr3_length: 16
v_call: TRBV5-4
j_call: TRBJ2-1
cdr3_aa: CASSSYGGISYNEQFF

cdr3_length: 14
v_call: TRBV6-6
j_call: TRBJ1-6
cdr3_aa: CASRRGQGPSPLHF